This is a list of T cell receptor beta chains from one sample in a study of blood T cell repertoires in COVID-19. Generated by immunoSEQ multiplex PCR, the TCRdb table keeps only in-frame clones and is missing some. The table lists roughly 120,000 clones, 76% of them singletons. Sequencing was done on a sample of peripheral blood. The receptors here all came from a woman aged 80 or over with acute or convalescent COVID-19. CDR3s leave out the opening cysteine and the closing phenylalanine or tryptophan. Fields, in order: V gene, J gene, CDR3 protein.

>TRBV28|TRBJ2-7
ASSFDWTSSSYEQY
>TRBV7-9|TRBJ2-3
ASSFESDTQY
>TRBV4-2|TRBJ2-3
ASSQDQAGAGDTQY
>TRBV6-5|TRBJ2-7
ATQQGFYEQY
>TRBV18|TRBJ2-6
ASSPSVSGANVLT
>TRBV7-2|TRBJ2-5
AGKGRGPEETQY
>TRBV4-1|TRBJ2-1
ASSQIAGVRLSSYNEQF
>TRBV6-5|TRBJ2-5
ASSYSKRAFQETQY
>TRBV4-2|TRBJ1-4
ASSQALRGRANEKLF
>TRBV27|TRBJ2-6
ASSSTRWGQGVTSGANVLT
>TRBV5-1|TRBJ2-4
ASSLAQPEDIQY
>TRBV7-6|TRBJ2-1
ASSLAVAGGPSLYEQF
>TRBV5-1|TRBJ1-1
ASSLGGSGNTEAF
>TRBV19|TRBJ2-5
ASSMTSGVDETQY
>TRBV6-5|TRBJ1-4
ASSSTGVRLF
>TRBV29-1|TRBJ1-2
SVRKSAGDVT
>TRBV30|TRBJ1-6
ACHSSYNSPLH
>TRBV9|TRBJ2-3
ASSVSPDKTDTQY
>TRBV4-1|TRBJ2-3
ASSQDLDTQY
>TRBV24-1|TRBJ1-1
ATSLGANTEAF
>TRBV23-1|TRBJ2-5
ASSPGECPQY
>TRBV14|TRBJ2-1
ASSQISSTSGARTYNEQF
>TRBV6-5|TRBJ2-7
ASSPGRYEQY
>TRBV7-9|TRBJ1-5
ASSLGVRNQPQH
>TRBV11-2|TRBJ2-3
ASGTSGTGDTQY
>TRBV27|TRBJ1-5
ASSLRGQNNQPQH
>TRBV5-1|TRBJ1-4
ASSLAGSNEKLF
>TRBV6-2/TRBV6-3|TRBJ2-7
ASSEDTYEQY
>TRBV27|TRBJ1-3
ASSRSGQASSGNTIY
>TRBV7-2|TRBJ2-7
ASSSLAGVKEQY
>TRBV6-1|TRBJ2-5
ASSAGTSGGRETQY
>TRBV27|TRBJ1-2
ASRLDSLDYGYT
>TRBV19|TRBJ2-7
ASSIFGSSYEQY
>TRBV11-1|TRBJ1-4
ASSLAARGEKLF
>TRBV19|TRBJ2-3
ASSGGLAVGTDTQY
>TRBV4-1|TRBJ2-5
ASSPRVGPETQY
>TRBV6-5|TRBJ1-2
ASGQLLANYGYT
>TRBV21-1|TRBJ2-1
ASSPSGLAGESGLF
>TRBV5-1|TRBJ2-5
ASSRETHGETQY
>TRBV2|TRBJ2-3
ASVSSGGRDSDTQY
>TRBV11-2|TRBJ2-5
ASSSGAGIQETQY